This TCR beta chain was captured in a study of T cells after yellow fever vaccination. Notes on the study in general: There was a small share of clonotypes that showed up in both the CD4 and CD8 compartments. Booster samples showed a return of most primary-vaccination clones (roughly 96% CD4, approximately 85% CD8). Within FACS-sorted repertoires, abundant clonotypes contaminating from the bulk population could be present. Faster peaking, at day 5 versus 15, marked a secondary response that was weaker.

Each CDR3 protein gets one entry after TCRdb re-called the 5' RACE reads with MiXCR. This sample has roughly 260,000 distinct CDR3 sequences; under 15% occur once, and the top ten carry 0.4% to 0.65%. Turning to this clonotype: Its antigen remains unknown.

This TCR was recovered from a man in his thirties or forties who received the YFV17D yellow fever vaccine. Sequences were derived from CD4+ T cells sorted from PBMCs, sampled 45 days after the yellow fever booster vaccination.

CDR3: CASSYTLSNLYEQYF. CDR3 nucleotide sequence: TGTGCCAGCAGTTACACATTGTCCAACCTCTACGAGCAGTACTTC. The chain couples TRBV6-2 or TRBV6-3 to TRBJ2-7; D is unresolved. The CDR3 spans 15 residues. V was pared by 2 bases and J by 3 bases, with 14 bases between. Germline CDR1 reads MNHEY; CDR2 reads SVGEGT.